A selection of T cell receptor beta chains follows, all from one sample in a study of shared clonotypes between healthy human individuals. Only in-frame clones appear in the TCRdb table, and some are missing; sequencing was by immunoSEQ multiplex PCR. The table records 450,000 to 500,000 clones, 79% of them present only once. The material sequenced was PBMCs. All receptors derive from a woman in her forties in good health. Some clones in this sample may be carry-over from other donors' samples. Each CDR3 is given with its conserved first and last residue. The D gene is left open where the match is weak. Some rows have no size entry. The others give once, few or many, or a class for an expanded clone.

clone_size | j_call | d_call | v_call | cdr3_aa | cdr3_nt
- | TRBJ2-1 | - | TRBV7-3 | CASSPVGTSYNEQFF | TGTGCCAGCAGCCCAGTGGGCACCTCCTACAATGAGCAGTTCTTC
- | TRBJ1-1 | TRBD1 | TRBV19 | CASSTQGLDTEAFF | TGTGCCAGTAGTACACAGGGGCTGGACACTGAAGCTTTCTTT
- | TRBJ1-4 | - | TRBV28 | CASSFPTGNNEKLFF | TGTGCCAGCAGTTTCCCAACCGGGAACAATGAAAAACTGTTTTTT
few | TRBJ2-3 | - | TRBV19 | CASSRDRADTQYF | TGTGCCAGTAGTCGGGACCGCGCCGATACGCAGTATTTT
once | TRBJ1-2 | - | TRBV27 | CASSTSNYGYTF | TGTGCCAGCAGTACGTCCAACTATGGCTACACCTTC
- | TRBJ1-1 | - | TRBV7-6 | CASRADRNTEAFF | TGTGCCAGCAGGGCGGACAGGAACACTGAAGCTTTCTTT
- | TRBJ2-7 | TRBD1 | TRBV5-6 | CASHKKTGNTYEQYF | TGTGCCAGCCACAAAAAGACAGGGAACACCTACGAGCAGTACTTC
- | TRBJ2-7 | - | TRBV5-8 | CASSSGEQYF | TGTGCCAGCAGCTCTGGGGAGCAGTACTTC
- | TRBJ2-5 | TRBD2 | TRBV7-8 | CASSLGVSGRETQYF | TGTGCCAGCAGCTTAGGGGTTAGCGGGAGGGAGACCCAGTACTTC
- | TRBJ1-5 | TRBD1 | TRBV23-1 | CASSQTGNQPQHF | TGCGCCAGCAGTCAGACAGGGAATCAGCCCCAGCATTTT
- | TRBJ1-2 | - | TRBV7-9 | CASRSRQDGYTF | TGTGCCAGCAGGTCCCGACAGGATGGCTACACCTTC
- | TRBJ2-1 | TRBD2 | TRBV7-2 | CASSFTSEVYNEQFF | TGTGCCAGCAGCTTCACTAGCGAGGTTTACAATGAGCAGTTCTTC
- | TRBJ1-1 | - | TRBV7-9 | CASSLTSSTEAFF | TGTGCCAGCAGCCTAACCTCTTCCACTGAAGCTTTCTTT
few | TRBJ2-7 | TRBD2 | TRBV6-6 | CASNSAGGEQYF | TGTGCCAGCAATTCAGCGGGAGGGGAGCAGTACTTC
- | TRBJ1-3 | - | TRBV5-1 | CASSLGPGGNGNTIYF | TGCGCCAGCAGCTTAGGTCCCGGAGGGAATGGAAACACCATATATTTT
- | TRBJ2-3 | - | TRBV5-1 | CASSSQGHTDTQYF | TGCGCCAGCAGCTCTCAGGGTCACACAGATACGCAGTATTTT
- | TRBJ2-6 | - | TRBV15 | CATSDRHANSGANVLTF | TGTGCCACCAGCGACAGACACGCTAACTCTGGGGCCAACGTCCTGACTTTC
- | TRBJ1-5 | - | TRBV18 | CASSPGRNQPQHF | TGTGCCAGCTCACCGGGACGGAATCAGCCCCAGCATTTT
- | TRBJ1-4 | - | TRBV2 | CASRNRVTNEKLFF | TGTGCCAGCAGGAACAGGGTAACTAATGAAAAACTGTTTTTT
- | TRBJ2-2 | - | TRBV27 | CASRIPKSEQNTGELFF | TGTGCCAGCAGGATTCCCAAGAGCGAGCAGAACACCGGGGAGCTGTTTTTT
- | TRBJ2-1 | - | TRBV21-1 | CASSKAGERVALSGSGYNEQFF | TGTGCCAGCAGCAAAGCTGGGGAAAGGGTTGCTTTGAGCGGGAGTGGGTACAATGAGCAGTTCTTC
- | TRBJ2-3 | TRBD1 | TRBV6-5 | CASSYSAGGRSDTQYF | TGTGCCAGCAGTTACTCGGCAGGGGGCAGGTCAGATACGCAGTATTTT
- | TRBJ2-7 | - | TRBV10-3 | CAISESGTYEQYF | TGTGCCATCAGTGAGTCGGGTACCTACGAGCAGTACTTC
once | TRBJ1-2 | - | TRBV7-2 | CASSLQNYGYTF | TGTGCCAGCAGCCTACAAAACTATGGCTACACCTTC
- | TRBJ2-3 | - | TRBV5-1 | CASSLSRRTDTQYF | TGCGCCAGCAGCTTGAGTAGGAGAACAGATACGCAGTATTTT
- | TRBJ1-4 | TRBD1 | TRBV11-2 | CASSRTGTGGEKLFF | TGTGCCAGCAGCCGCACGGGGACAGGGGGCGAAAAACTGTTTTTT
- | TRBJ2-7 | - | TRBV7-6 | CASSSQRWVGNPYEQYF | TGTGCCAGCAGCTCCCAGAGGTGGGTAGGAAATCCCTACGAGCAGTACTTC
- | TRBJ2-1 | TRBD2 | TRBV18 | CASSPPRLAGGPRNEQFF | TGTGCCAGCTCACCACCGCGACTAGCGGGAGGGCCACGGAATGAGCAGTTCTTC
- | TRBJ1-5 | - | TRBV7-2 | CASSLDPNQPQHF | TGTGCCAGCAGCTTAGACCCTAATCAGCCCCAGCATTTT
once | TRBJ2-5 | - | TRBV30 | CASVFGVGWETQYF | TGTGCCTCCGTTTTCGGGGTTGGGTGGGAGACCCAGTACTTC
- | TRBJ1-1 | TRBD1 | TRBV30 | CAWSGQGDMNTEAFF | TGTGCCTGGTCCGGACAGGGGGACATGAACACTGAAGCTTTCTTT
- | TRBJ2-3 | TRBD1 | TRBV7-9 | CASRGLGQERDTQYF | TGTGCCAGCCGAGGTCTGGGACAGGAAAGAGATACGCAGTATTTT
few | TRBJ1-1 | - | TRBV19 | CASSKGGWSWTEAFF | TGTGCCAGTAGTAAGGGGGGGTGGTCGTGGACTGAAGCTTTCTTT
once | TRBJ2-5 | - | TRBV7-9 | CASSLAGAGETQYF | TGTGCCAGCAGCTTAGCGGGAGCGGGAGAGACCCAGTACTTC
- | TRBJ2-3 | TRBD2 | TRBV6-5 | CATTLSGRARDTQYF | TGTGCCACCACGCTTAGCGGGAGGGCCAGGGATACGCAGTATTTT
- | TRBJ2-2 | - | TRBV9 | CASSVEPGVELFF | TGTGCCAGCAGCGTAGAACCGGGGGTCGAACTGTTTTTT
once | TRBJ2-1 | TRBD2 | TRBV6-4 | CASSGGLAGEGYEQFF | TGTGCCAGCAGTGGCGGACTAGCGGGAGAGGGGTACGAGCAGTTCTTC
- | TRBJ2-7 | TRBD1 | TRBV6-5 | CASSWTGVDEQYF | TGTGCCAGCTCCTGGACAGGGGTCGACGAGCAGTACTTC
- | TRBJ2-1 | - | TRBV30 | CAWSGTRIYNEQFF | TGTGCCTGGAGTGGTACAAGAATCTACAATGAGCAGTTCTTC
- | TRBJ2-1 | - | TRBV27 | CASSPLDSSGGSREGRYNEQFF | TGTGCCAGCAGTCCCTTGGACAGCTCTGGAGGATCTCGAGAGGGGCGGTACAATGAGCAGTTCTTC
- | TRBJ2-7 | TRBD1 | TRBV5-1 | CASSLAFGQGAGGEQYF | TGCGCCAGCAGCTTGGCCTTTGGACAGGGGGCAGGAGGGGAGCAGTACTTC
- | TRBJ1-1 | - | TRBV19 | CASSANPQGGVEAFF | TGTGCCAGTAGTGCAAACCCTCAGGGTGGCGTTGAAGCTTTCTTT
- | TRBJ2-6 | TRBD1 | TRBV28 | CASSVRDRGSGANVLTF | TGTGCCAGCAGTGTCCGGGACAGGGGGTCTGGGGCCAACGTCCTGACTTTC
- | TRBJ2-3 | - | TRBV5-1 | CASSLIAGTDTQYF | TGCGCCAGCAGCTTGATAGCGGGCACAGATACGCAGTATTTT
- | TRBJ2-7 | - | TRBV7-8 | CASSYRDGYEQYF | TGTGCCAGCAGTTACAGGGATGGCTACGAGCAGTACTTC
- | TRBJ1-1 | - | TRBV30 | CAWSPTGLNTEAFF | TGTGCCTGGAGTCCGACCGGATTGAACACTGAAGCTTTCTTT
- | TRBJ1-2 | - | TRBV6-5 | CASSLGGRSNYGYTF | TGTGCCAGCAGCCTCGGGGGGAGGTCTAACTATGGCTACACCTTC
- | TRBJ1-1 | - | TRBV5-1 | CASSLDEGGMTEAFF | TGCGCCAGCAGCTTGGACGAGGGCGGAATGACTGAAGCTTTCTTT
- | TRBJ1-1 | - | TRBV5-1 | CASSWGTETGSEAFF | TGCGCCAGCAGCTGGGGGACGGAGACGGGCTCTGAAGCTTTCTTT
- | TRBJ2-3 | - | TRBV5-6 | CASSLMTVRLVRTDTQYF | TGTGCCAGCAGCTTAATGACGGTCCGGCTAGTGAGGACAGATACGCAGTATTTT
- | TRBJ2-5 | - | TRBV7-9 | CASSLGGTEETQYF | TGTGCCAGCAGCTTAGGCGGGACGGAAGAGACCCAGTACTTC
- | TRBJ1-3 | - | TRBV5-1 | CASSFAPGDGNTIYF | TGCGCCAGCAGCTTTGCACCGGGAGACGGAAACACCATATATTTT
- | TRBJ2-2 | TRBD1 | TRBV18 | CASSLDRDSGELFF | TGTGCCAGCTCCCTGGACAGGGACAGCGGGGAGCTGTTTTTT
- | TRBJ1-1 | - | TRBV15 | CATSRDARAGALGAFF | TGTGCCACCAGCAGAGATGCCCGTGCAGGGGCCCTAGGAGCTTTCTTT
- | TRBJ1-2 | - | TRBV29-1 | CSVEDLSYGYTF | TGCAGCGTTGAAGATCTTAGCTATGGCTACACCTTC
few | TRBJ2-3 | TRBD1 | TRBV19 | CASSDRATDTQYF | TGTGCCAGTTCCGACAGGGCGACAGATACGCAGTATTTT
- | TRBJ1-4 | - | TRBV30 | CAWSVEVNEKLFF | TGTGCCTGGAGTGTTGAGGTGAATGAAAAACTGTTTTTT
- | TRBJ1-5 | - | TRBV11-3 | CASSLSFTDTDQPQHF | TGTGCCAGCAGCTTATCATTTACGGACACCGATCAGCCCCAGCATTTT